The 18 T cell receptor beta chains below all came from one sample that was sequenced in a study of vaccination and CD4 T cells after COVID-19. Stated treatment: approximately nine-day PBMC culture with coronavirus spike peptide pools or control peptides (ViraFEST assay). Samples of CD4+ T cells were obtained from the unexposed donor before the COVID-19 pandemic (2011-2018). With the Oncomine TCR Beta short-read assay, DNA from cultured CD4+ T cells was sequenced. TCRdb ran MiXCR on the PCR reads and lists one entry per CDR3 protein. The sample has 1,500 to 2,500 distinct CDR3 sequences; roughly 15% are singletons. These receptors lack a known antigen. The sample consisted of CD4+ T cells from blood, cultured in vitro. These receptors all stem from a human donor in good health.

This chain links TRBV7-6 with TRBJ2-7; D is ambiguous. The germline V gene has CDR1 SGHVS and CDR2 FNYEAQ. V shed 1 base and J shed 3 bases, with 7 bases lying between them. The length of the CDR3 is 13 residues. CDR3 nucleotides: TGTGCCAGCAGCTTAGGGCCCAACTACGAGCAGTACTTC. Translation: CASSLGPNYEQYF.

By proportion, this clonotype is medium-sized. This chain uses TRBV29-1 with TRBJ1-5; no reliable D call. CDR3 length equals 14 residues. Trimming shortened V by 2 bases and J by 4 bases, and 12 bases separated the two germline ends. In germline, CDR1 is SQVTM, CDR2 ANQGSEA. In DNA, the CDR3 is TGCAGCGTTGAATTGGCAGGCGGTAATCAGCCCCAGCATTTT. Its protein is CSVELAGGNQPQHF.

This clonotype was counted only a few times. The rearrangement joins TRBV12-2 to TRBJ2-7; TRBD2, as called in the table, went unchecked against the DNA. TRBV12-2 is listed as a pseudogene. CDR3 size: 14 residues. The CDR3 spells CASRSPGTSDEQYF. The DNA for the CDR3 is TGTGCAAGTCGCTCACCCGGGACTAGCGACGAGCAGTACTTC.

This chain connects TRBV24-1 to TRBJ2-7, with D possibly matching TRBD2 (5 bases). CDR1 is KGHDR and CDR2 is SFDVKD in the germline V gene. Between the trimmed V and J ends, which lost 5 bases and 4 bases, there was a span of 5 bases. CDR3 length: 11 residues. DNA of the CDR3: TGTGCCACCAGTGCGGGGTACGAGCAGTACTTC. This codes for CATSAGYEQYF.

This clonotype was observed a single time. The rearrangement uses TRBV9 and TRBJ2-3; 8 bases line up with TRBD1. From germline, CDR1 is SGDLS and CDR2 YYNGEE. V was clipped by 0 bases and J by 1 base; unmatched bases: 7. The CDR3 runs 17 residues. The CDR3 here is CASSVGPGGPGTDTQYF. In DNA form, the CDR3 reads TGTGCCAGCAGCGTAGGCCCAGGGGGCCCAGGCACAGATACGCAGTATTTT.

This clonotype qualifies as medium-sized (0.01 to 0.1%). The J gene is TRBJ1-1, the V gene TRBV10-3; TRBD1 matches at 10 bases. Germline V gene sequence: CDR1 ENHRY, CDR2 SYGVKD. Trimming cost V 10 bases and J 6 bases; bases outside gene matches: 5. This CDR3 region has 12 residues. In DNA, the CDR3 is TGTGCCACCGGACAGGGGGGCGCTGAAGCTTTCTTT. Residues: CATGQGGAEAFF.

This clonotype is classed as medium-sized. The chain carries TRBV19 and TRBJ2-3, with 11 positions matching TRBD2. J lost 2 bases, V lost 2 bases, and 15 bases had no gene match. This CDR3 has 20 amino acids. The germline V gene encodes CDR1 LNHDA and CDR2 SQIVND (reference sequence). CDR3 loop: CASSILYRGLAGGATDTQYF. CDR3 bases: TGTGCCAGTAGTATATTATACAGGGGCCTAGCGGGGGGAGCCACAGATACGCAGTATTTT.

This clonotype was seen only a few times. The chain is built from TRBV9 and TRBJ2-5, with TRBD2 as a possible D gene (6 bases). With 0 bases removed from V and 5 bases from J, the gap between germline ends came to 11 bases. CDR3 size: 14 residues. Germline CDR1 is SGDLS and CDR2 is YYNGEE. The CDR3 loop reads CASSVVEGFETQYF. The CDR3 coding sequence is TGTGCCAGCAGCGTAGTGGAGGGGTTTGAGACCCAGTACTTC.

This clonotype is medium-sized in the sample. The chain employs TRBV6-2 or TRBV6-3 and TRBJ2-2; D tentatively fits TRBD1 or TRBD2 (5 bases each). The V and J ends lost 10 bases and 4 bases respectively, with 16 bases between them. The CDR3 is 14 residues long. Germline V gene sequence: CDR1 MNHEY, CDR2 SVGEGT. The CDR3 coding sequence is TGTGCCACCAGCGACCCTGGGGGCACCGGGGAGCTGTTTTTT. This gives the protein CATSDPGGTGELFF.

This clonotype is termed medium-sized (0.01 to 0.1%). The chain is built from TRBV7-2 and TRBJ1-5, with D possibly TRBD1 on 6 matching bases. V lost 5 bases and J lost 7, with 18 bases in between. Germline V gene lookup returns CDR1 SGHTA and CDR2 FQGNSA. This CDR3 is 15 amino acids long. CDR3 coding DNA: TGTGCCAGCAGCGCCGTCCAGGGGCGCTGGCAGCCCCAGCATTTT. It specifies CASSAVQGRWQPQHF.

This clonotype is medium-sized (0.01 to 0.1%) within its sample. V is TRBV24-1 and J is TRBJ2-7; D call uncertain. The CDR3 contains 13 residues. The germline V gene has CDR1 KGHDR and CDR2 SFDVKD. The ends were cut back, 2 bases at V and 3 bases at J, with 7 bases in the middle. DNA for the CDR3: TGTGCCACCAGTGATTCCAGTCTCTACGAGCAGTACTTC. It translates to CATSDSSLYEQYF.

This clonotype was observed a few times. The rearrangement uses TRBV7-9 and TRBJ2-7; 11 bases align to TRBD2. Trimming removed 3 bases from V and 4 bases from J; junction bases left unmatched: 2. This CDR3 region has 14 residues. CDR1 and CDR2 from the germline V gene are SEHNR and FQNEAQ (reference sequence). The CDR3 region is CASSFSGRVYEQYF. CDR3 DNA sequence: TGTGCCAGCAGCTTTAGCGGGAGGGTTTACGAGCAGTACTTC.

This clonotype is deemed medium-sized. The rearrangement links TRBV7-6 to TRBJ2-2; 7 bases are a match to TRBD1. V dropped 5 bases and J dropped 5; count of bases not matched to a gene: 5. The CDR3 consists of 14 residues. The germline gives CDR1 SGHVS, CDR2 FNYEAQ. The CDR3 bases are TGTGCCAGCAGCGGGACGACAGGGACCGGGGAGCTGTTTTTT. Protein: CASSGTTGTGELFF.

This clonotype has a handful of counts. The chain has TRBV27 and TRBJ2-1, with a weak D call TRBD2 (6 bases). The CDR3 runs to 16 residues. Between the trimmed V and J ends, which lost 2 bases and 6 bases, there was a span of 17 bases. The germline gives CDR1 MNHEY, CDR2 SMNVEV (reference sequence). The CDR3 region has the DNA TGTGCCAGCAGTTTAAGTAGGTGGCGGGACCGCAATGAGCAGTTCTTC. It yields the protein CASSLSRWRDRNEQFF.

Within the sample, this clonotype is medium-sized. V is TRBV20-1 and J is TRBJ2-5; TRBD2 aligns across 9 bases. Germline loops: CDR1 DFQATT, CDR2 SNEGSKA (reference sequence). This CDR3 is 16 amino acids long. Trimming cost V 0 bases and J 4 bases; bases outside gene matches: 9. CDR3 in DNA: TGCAGTGCTAGAGATCCGCGGGGGGGCCTCCGAGAGACCCAGTACTTC. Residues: CSARDPRGGLRETQYF.

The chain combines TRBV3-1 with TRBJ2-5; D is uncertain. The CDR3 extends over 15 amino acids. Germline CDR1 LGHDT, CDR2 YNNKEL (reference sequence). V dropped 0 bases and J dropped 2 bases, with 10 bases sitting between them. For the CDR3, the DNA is TGTGCCAGCAGCCAAGATACGGCTGGACAAGAGACCCAGTACTTC. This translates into CASSQDTAGQETQYF.

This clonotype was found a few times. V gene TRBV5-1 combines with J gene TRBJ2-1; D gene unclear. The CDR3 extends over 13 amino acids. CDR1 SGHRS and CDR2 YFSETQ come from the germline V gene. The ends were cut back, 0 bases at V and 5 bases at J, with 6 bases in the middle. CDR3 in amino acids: CASSLGTNNEQFF. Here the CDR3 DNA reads TGCGCCAGCAGCTTGGGCACTAACAATGAGCAGTTCTTC.

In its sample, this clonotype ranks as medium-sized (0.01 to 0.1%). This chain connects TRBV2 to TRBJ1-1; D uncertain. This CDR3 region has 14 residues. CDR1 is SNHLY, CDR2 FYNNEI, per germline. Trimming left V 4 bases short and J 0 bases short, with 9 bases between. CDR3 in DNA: TGTGCCAGCAGTGTTAGAATCCTGAACACTGAAGCTTTCTTT. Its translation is CASSVRILNTEAFF.